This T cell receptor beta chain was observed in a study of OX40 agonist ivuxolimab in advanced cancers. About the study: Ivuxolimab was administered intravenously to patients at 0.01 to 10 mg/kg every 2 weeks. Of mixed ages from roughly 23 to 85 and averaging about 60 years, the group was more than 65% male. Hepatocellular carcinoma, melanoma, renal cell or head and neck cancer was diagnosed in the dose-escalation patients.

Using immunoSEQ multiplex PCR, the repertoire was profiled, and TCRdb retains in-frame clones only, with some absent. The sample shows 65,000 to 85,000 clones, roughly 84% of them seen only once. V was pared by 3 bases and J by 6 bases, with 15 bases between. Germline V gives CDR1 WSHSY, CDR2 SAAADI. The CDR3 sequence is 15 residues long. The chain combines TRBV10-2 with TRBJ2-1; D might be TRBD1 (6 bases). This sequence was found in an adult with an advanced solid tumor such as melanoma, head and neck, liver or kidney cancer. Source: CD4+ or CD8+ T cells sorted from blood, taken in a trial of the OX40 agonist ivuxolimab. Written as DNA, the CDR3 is TGCGCCAGCAGTGACAGGGGCAGTATTGCCAATGAGCAGTTCTTC. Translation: CASSDRGSIANEQFF.